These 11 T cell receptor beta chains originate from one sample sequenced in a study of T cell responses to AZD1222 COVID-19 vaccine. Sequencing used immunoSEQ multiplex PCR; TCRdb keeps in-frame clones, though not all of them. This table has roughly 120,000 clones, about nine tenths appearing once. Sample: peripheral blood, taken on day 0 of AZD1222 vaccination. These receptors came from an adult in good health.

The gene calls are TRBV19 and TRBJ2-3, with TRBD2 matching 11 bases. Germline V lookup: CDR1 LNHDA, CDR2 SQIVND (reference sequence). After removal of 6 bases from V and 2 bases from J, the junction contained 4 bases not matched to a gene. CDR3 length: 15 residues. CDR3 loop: CASRLAGGTTDTQYF. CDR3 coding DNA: TGTGCCAGTAGGCTAGCGGGGGGTACCACAGATACGCAGTATTTT.

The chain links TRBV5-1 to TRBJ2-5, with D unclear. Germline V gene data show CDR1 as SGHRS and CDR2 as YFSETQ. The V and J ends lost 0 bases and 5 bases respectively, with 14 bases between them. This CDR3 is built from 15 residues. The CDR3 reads CASSLEDPHGETQYF. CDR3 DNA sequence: TGCGCCAGCAGCTTGGAGGACCCCCACGGGGAGACCCAGTACTTC.

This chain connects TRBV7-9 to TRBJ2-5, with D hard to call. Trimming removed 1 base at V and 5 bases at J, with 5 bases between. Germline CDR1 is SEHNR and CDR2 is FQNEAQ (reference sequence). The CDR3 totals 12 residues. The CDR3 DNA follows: TGTGCCAGCAGCTTAGGCCCCGAGACCCAGTACTTC. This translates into CASSLGPETQYF.

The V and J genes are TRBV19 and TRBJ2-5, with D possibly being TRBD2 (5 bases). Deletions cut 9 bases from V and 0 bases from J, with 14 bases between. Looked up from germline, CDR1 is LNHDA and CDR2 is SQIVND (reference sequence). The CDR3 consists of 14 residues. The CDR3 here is CASSKRKYQETQYF. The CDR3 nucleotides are TGTGCCAGCAGCAAGCGGAAGTACCAAGAGACCCAGTACTTC.

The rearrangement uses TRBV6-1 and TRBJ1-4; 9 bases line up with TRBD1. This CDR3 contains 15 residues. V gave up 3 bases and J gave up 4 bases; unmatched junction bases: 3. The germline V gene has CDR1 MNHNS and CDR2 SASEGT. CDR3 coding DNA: TGTGCCAGCAGTGAGACGACAGGGGGTAATGAAAAACTGTTTTTT. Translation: CASSETTGGNEKLFF.

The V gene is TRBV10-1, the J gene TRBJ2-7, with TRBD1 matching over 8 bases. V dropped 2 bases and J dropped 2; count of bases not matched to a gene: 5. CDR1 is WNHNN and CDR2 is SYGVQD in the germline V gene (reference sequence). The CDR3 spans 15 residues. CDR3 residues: CASSEKTGGPYEQYF. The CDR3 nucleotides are TGCGCCAGCAGTGAGAAAACAGGGGGGCCCTACGAGCAGTACTTC.

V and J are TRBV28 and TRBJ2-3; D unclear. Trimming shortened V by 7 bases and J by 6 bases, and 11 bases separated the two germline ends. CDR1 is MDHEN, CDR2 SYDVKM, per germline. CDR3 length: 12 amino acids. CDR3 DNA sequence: TGTGCCAGCATCTCACAAGGGGATACGCAGTATTTT. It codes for CASISQGDTQYF.

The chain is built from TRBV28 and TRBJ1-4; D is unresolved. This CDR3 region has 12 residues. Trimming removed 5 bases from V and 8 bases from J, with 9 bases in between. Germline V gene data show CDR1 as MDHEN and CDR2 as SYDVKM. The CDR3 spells CASSLPPEKLFF. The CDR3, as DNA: TGTGCCAGCAGTCTCCCGCCGGAAAAACTGTTTTTT.

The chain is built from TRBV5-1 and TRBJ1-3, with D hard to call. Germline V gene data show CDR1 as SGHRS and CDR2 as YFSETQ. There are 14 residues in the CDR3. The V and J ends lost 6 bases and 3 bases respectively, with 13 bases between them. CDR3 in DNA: TGCGCCAGCACCGAGGGCGGTGGTGGAAACACCATATATTTT. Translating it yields CASTEGGGGNTIYF.

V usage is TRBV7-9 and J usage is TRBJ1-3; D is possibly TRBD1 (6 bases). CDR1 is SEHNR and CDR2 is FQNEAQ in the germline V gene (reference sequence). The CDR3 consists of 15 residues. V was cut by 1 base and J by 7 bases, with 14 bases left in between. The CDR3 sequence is CASSLDGGSTNTIYF. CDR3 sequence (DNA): TGTGCCAGCAGCTTAGACGGGGGCTCTACCAACACCATATATTTT.

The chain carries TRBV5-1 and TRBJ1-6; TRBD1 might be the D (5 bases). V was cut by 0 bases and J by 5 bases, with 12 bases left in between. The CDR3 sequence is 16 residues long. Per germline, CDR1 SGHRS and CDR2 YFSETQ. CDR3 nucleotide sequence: TGCGCCAGCAGCTTGGAAGTCGGACAAAATAATTCACCCCTCCACTTT. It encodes CASSLEVGQNNSPLHF.